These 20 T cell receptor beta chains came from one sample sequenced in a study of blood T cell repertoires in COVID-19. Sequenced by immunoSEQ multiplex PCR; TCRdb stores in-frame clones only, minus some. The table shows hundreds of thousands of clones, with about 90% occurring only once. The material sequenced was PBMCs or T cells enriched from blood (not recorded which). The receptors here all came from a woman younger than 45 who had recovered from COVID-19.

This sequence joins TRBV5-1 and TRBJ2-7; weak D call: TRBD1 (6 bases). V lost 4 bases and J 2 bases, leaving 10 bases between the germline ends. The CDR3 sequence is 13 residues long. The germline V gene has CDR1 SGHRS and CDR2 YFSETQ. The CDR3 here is CASSQQGTYEQYF. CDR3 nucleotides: TGCGCCAGCAGCCAGCAGGGGACCTACGAGCAGTACTTC.

This CDR3 is CASRTPGKRESVNEQFF. CDR3 DNA: TGTGCCAGCAGGACCCCCGGGAAGCGGGAATCGGTCAATGAGCAGTTCTTC. The genes are TRBV28 and TRBJ2-1, with 7 bases identical to TRBD2. This CDR3 region has 17 residues. Trimming removed 6 bases from V and 6 bases from J; junction bases left unmatched: 17. Germline values: CDR1 MDHEN, CDR2 SYDVKM.

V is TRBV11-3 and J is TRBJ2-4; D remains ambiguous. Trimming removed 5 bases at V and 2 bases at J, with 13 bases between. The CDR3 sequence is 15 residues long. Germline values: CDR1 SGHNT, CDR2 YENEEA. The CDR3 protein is CASSPGSSPKNIQYF. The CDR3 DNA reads TGTGCCAGCAGCCCCGGTAGCTCGCCCAAAAACATTCAGTACTTC.

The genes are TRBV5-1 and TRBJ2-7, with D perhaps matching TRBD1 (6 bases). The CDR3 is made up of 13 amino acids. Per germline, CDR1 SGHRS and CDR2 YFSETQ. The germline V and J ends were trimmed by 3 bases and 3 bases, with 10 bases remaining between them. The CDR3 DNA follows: TGCGCCAGCAGCTCGCTGGACAGCTACGAGCAGTACTTC. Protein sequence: CASSSLDSYEQYF.

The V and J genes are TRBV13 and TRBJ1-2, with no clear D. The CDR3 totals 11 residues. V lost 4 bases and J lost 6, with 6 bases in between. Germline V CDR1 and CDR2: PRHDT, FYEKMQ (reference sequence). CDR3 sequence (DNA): TGTGCCAGCAGCTCTAGTCATGGCTACACCTTC. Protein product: CASSSSHGYTF.

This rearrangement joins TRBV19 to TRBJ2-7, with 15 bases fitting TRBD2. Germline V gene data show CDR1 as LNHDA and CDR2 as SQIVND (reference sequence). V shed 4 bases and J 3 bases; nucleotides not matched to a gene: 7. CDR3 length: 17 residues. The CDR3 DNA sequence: TGTGCCAGTAGTACGGGACTAGCGGGAGGTAAGCTCTACGAGCAGTACTTC. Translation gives CASSTGLAGGKLYEQYF. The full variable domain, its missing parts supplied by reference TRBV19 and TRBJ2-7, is DGGITQSPKYLFRKEGQNVTLSCEQNLNHDAMYWYRQDPGQGLRLIYYSQIVNDFQKGDIAEGYSVSREKKESFPLTVTSAQKNPTAFYLCASSTGLAGGKLYEQYFGPGTRLTVT.

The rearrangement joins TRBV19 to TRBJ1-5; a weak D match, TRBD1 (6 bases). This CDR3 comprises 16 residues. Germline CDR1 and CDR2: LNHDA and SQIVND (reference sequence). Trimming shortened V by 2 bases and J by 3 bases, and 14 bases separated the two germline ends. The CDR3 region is CASSIYGTKINQPQHF. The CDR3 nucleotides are TGTGCCAGTAGTATATATGGGACAAAAATCAATCAGCCCCAGCATTTT.

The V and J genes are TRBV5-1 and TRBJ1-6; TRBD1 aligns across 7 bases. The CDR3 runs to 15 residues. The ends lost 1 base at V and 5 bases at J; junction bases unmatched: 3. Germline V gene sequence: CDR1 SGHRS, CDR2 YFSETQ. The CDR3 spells CASSLQGQHNSPLHF. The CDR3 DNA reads TGCGCCAGCAGCTTGCAGGGACAGCATAATTCACCCCTCCACTTT.

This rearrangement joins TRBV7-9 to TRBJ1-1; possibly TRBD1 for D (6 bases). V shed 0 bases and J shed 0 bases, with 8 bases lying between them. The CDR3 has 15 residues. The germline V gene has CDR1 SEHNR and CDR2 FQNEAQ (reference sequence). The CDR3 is CASSLAGHLNTEAFF. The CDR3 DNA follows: TGTGCCAGCAGCTTAGCGGGACACCTGAACACTGAAGCTTTCTTT.

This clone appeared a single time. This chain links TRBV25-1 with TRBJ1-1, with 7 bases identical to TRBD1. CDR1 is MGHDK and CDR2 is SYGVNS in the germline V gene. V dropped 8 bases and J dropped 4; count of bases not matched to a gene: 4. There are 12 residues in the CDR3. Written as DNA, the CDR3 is TGTGCCAGCCGTCCAGGGGGCACTGAAGCTTTCTTT. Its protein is CASRPGGTEAFF.

The CDR3 DNA reads as TGTGCCAGCAGGGACAGTAGTGGCGGGGCTTTCTTT. Encoded protein: CASRDSSGGAFF. V gene TRBV25-1 combines with J gene TRBJ1-1; tentatively, D is TRBD1 (6 bases). The CDR3 totals 12 residues. V lost 6 bases and J lost 11, with 16 bases in between. Germline CDR1 and CDR2: MGHDK and SYGVNS.

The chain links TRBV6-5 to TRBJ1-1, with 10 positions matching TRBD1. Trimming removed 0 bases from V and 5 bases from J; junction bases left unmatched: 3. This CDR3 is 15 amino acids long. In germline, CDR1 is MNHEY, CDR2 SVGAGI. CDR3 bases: TGTGCCAGCAGTTACTCGGGACAGGGGCGGACTGAAGCTTTCTTT. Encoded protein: CASSYSGQGRTEAFF.

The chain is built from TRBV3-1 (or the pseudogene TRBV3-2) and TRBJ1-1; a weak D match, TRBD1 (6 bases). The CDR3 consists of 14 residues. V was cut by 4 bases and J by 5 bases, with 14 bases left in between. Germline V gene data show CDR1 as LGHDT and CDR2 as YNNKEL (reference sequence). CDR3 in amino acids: CASSRGEGGTEAFF. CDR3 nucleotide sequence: TGTGCCAGCAGCCGAGGGGAGGGGGGGACTGAAGCTTTCTTT.

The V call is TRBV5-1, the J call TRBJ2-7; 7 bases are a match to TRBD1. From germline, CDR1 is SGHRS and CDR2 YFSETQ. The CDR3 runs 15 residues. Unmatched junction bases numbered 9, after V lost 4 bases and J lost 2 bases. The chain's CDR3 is CASSEGTAEAYEQYF. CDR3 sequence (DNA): TGCGCCAGCAGCGAGGGGACAGCCGAAGCCTACGAGCAGTACTTC.

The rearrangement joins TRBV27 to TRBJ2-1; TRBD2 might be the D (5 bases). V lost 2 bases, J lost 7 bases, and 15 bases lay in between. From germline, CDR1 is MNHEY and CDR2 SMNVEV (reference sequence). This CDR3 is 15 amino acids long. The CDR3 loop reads CASSLERPIWNEQFF. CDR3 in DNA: TGTGCCAGCAGTTTAGAGCGGCCCATATGGAATGAGCAGTTCTTC.

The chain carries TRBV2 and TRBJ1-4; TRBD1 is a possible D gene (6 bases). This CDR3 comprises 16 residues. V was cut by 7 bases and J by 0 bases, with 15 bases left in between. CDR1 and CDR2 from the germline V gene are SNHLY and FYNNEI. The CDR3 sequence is CASKRGGAATNEKLFF. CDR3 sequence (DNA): TGTGCCAGCAAGAGGGGGGGCGCAGCAACTAATGAAAAACTGTTTTTT.

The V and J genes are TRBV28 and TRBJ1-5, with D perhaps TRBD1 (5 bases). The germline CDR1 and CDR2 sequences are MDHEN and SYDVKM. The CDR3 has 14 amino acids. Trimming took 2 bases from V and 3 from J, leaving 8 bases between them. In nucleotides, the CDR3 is TGTGCCAGCAGTTTAGCAGGGATCAATCAGCCCCAGCATTTT. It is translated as CASSLAGINQPQHF.

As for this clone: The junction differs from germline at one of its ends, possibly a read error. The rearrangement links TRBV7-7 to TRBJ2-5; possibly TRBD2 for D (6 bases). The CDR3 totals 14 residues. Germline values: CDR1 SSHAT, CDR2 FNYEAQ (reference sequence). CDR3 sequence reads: CASSPGLYQETQYF. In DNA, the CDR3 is TGTGCTAGCAGCCCGGGACTCTACCAAGAGACCCAGTACTTC.

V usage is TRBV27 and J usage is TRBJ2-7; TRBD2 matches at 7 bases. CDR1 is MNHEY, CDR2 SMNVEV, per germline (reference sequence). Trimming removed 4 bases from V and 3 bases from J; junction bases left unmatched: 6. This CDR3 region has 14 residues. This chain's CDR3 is CASSSKRENYEQYF. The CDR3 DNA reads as TGTGCCAGCAGTTCCAAGCGGGAAAACTACGAGCAGTACTTC.

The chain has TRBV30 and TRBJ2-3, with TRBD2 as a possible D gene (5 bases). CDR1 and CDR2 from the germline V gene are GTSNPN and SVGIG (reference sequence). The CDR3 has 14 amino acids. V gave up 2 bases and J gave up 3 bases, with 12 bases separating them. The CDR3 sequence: CAWSPGVRTDTQYF. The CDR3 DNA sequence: TGTGCCTGGAGTCCCGGGGTCAGGACAGATACGCAGTATTTT.